A selection of T cell receptor beta chains follows, all from one sample in a study of shared T cell receptors in the human thymus. Repertoires were generated with immunoSEQ multiplex PCR, while TCRdb's copy carries only in-frame clones and drops some. The repertoire holds hundreds of thousands of clones, about 87% seen once, with over 0.008% in the top ten. These same records also appear under a second study, on human thymus T cells.

The sequenced material came from thymocytes. The receptors were gathered from a boy in the first two years of life with a congenital heart defect. CDR3s leave out the opening cysteine and the closing phenylalanine or tryptophan.

TRBV28	ASSPDSSYEQY
TRBV2	ATQTGDQPQH
TRBV4-3	ASSQRTGHLRGETQY
TRBV5-4	ASSLVAGVRNEQF
TRBV7-8	ASSHPSLAAEETQY
TRBV4-3	ASSQGGGNGYT
TRBV11-2	ASSILAGGKETQY
TRBV4-3	ASSQGQGQGGYT
TRBV28	ASSLNGGPPDTQY
TRBV28	ASSLVGTQY
TRBV4-3	ASSPGKGEIEEKLF
TRBV5-6	ASSLFLPVKNTEAF
TRBV4-3	ASSHRLAGGYRTDTQY
TRBV27	ASSLSWVGGDEQY
TRBV28	ASSFRHLRWGGYGYT
TRBV5-6	ASSVDRGNANTGELF
TRBV4-2	ASSQDVGDYGYT
TRBV28	ASSHGTRDTEAF
TRBV6-5	ASSYGSIAGGGTQY
TRBV7-6	ASSLGSIAKNIQY
TRBV14	ASSPDTGIDGYT
TRBV14	ASSSRTEKKGDTQY
TRBV6-5	ASRTDSNGYT
TRBV19	ASSIRPGAGANVLT
TRBV28	ALGRGTGGLHEQY
TRBV19	ASMVGNSGNTIY
TRBV9	ASSPRGGDHTDTQY
TRBV9	ASSARLSGVYNEQF
TRBV5-1	ASSLNPHAGDMETQY
TRBV7-6	ASSGPGGEKLF
TRBV5-5	ASSLDSLRSGELF
TRBV2	ASSTLRTDSNQPQH
TRBV27	ASSKWQGIGLPEAF
TRBV5-1	ASSLSLGATIY
TRBV11-2	ASSSPDTYEQY
TRBV7-9	ATRLAGTGVDNEQF
TRBV5-4	ASSRPPGLAGNNEQF
TRBV28	ASSVPRGPDTDTQY
TRBV29-1	SVDLGREQY
TRBV11-2	AGSPRGQRTEAF
TRBV27	ATLSYEQY
TRBV9	ASSDPGSETQY
TRBV7-8	ASSILNPRRGSYEQY
TRBV6-6	ASRLDRGGGYT
TRBV5-4	ASSRSPGLPLNTGELF
TRBV28	ASSLRGGRQPQH
TRBV7-2	ASSLEPAGGRVNIQY
TRBV29-1	SAGDGNTEAF
TRBV27	ASSLYRDRVYEQY